This TCR beta chain stems from a study of cytomegalovirus exposure and HLA in healthy donors. Study-wide results and limits: An analysis was carried out later, and it reportedly showed fewer N-insertions in an Asian-associated ancestry cluster than the approximately 700-donor mean.

On this clone: As yet, its antigen is unknown.

Germline-derived CDR1 and CDR2 are MNHEY and SVGAGI. The CDR3 consists of 14 residues. V lost 2 bases and J lost 2, with 9 bases in between. The study ran its PCR with 60 Vbeta and 13 Jbeta primers. In the authors' methods: A later analysis counted around 74 million unique TCR beta chains, 9.5 million to 12 million shared. Some clones are missing from TCRdb's copy, which holds only in-frame ones; the method was immunoSEQ multiplex PCR. The D gene and trimming were derived from the DNA, and the V and J assignments and clone size from that table. There are approximately 170,000 clones in the sample; approximately 62% occur only once, and approximately 1.3% lies in the top ten.

Input material: PBMCs. V is TRBV6-5 and J is TRBJ1-2; perhaps TRBD1 as D (6 bases). The sequence was obtained from a man aged 50-59 years in good health and CMV-seronegative. CDR3 DNA sequence: TGTGCCAGCAGTTACGCAGGGGTCAACTATGGCTACACCTTC. Translation gives CASSYAGVNYGYTF.